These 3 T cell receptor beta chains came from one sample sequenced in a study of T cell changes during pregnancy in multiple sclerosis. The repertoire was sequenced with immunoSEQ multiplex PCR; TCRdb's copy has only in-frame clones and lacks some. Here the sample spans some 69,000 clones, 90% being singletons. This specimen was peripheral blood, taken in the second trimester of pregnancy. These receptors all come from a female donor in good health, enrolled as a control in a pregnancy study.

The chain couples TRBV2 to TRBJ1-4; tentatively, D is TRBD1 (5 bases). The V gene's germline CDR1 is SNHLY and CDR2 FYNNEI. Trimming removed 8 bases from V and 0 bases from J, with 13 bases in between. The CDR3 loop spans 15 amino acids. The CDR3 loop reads CASSGGTSTNEKLFF. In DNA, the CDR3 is TGTGCCAGCTCCGGGGGAACTTCAACTAATGAAAAACTGTTTTTT.

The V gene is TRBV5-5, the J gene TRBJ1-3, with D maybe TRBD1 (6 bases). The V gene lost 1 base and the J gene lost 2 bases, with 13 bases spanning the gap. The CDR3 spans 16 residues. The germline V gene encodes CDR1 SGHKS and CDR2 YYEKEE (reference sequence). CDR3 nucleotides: TGTGCCAGCAGCTTGTGGGACACGGGGACTGGAAACACCATATATTTT. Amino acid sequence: CASSLWDTGTGNTIYF.

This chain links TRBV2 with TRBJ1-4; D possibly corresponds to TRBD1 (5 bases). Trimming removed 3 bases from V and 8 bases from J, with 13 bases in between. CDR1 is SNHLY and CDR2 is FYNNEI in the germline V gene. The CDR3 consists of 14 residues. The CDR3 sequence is CASSEGRAGEKLFF. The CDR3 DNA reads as TGTGCCAGCAGTGAGGGCAGGGCTGGGGAAAAACTGTTTTTT.